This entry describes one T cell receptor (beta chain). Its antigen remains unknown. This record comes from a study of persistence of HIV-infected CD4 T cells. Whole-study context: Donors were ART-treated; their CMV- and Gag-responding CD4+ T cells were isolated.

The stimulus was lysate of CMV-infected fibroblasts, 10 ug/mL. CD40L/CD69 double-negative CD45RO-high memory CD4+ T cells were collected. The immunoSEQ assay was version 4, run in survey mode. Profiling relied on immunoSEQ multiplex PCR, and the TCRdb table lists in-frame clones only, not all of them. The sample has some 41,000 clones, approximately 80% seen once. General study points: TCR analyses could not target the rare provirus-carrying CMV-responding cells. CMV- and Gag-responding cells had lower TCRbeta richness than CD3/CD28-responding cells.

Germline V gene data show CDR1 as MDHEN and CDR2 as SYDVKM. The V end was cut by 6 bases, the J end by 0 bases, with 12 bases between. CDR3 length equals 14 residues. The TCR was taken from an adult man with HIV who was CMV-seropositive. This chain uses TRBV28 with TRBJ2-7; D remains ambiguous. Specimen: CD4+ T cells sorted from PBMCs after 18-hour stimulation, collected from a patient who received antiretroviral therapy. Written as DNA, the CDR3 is TGTGCCAGCAGGGATCAGGTTAGCTCCTACGAGCAGTACTTC. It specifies CASRDQVSSYEQYF.